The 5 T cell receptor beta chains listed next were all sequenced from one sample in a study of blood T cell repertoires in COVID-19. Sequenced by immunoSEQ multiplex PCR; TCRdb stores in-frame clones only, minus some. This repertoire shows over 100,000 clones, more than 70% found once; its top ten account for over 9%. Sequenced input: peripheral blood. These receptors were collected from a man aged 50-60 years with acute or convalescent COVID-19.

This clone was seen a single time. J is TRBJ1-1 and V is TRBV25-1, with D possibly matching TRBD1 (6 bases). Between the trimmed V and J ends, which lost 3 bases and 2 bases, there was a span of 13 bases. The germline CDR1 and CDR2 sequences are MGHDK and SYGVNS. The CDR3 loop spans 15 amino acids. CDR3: CASSEGGQHNTEAFF. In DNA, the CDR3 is TGTGCCAGCAGTGAGGGTGGACAGCACAACACTGAAGCTTTCTTT.

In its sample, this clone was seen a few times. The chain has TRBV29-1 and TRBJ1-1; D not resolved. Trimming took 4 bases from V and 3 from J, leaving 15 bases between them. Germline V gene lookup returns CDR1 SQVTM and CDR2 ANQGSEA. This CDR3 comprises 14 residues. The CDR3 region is CSVAFSGADTEAFF. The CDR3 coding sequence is TGCAGCGTTGCTTTCTCCGGTGCGGACACTGAAGCTTTCTTT.

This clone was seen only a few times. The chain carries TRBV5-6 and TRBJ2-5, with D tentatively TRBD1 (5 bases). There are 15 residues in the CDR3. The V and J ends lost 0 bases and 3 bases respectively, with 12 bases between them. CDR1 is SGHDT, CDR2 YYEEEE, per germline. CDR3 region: CASSLGQGREETQYF. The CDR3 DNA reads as TGTGCCAGCAGCTTGGGGCAGGGTAGGGAAGAGACCCAGTACTTC.

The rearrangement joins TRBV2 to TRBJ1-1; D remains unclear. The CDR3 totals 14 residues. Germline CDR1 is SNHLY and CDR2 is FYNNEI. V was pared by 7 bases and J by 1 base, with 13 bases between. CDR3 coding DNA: TGTGCCAGCACTCGGCAGCGGGGGAACACTGAAGCTTTCTTT. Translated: CASTRQRGNTEAFF. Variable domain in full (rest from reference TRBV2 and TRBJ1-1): EPEVTQTPSHQVTQMGQEVILRCVPISNHLYFYWYRQILGQKVEFLVSFYNNEISEKSEIFDDQFSVERPDGSNFTLKIRSTKLEDSAMYFCASTRQRGNTEAFFGQGTRLTVV.

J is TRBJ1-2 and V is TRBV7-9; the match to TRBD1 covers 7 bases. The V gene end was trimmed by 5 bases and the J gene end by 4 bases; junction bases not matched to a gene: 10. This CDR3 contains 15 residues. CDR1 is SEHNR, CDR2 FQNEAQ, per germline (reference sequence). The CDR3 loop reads CASSPRGGAGYGYTF. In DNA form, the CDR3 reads TGTGCCAGCAGCCCTCGAGGGGGCGCGGGCTATGGCTACACCTTC.